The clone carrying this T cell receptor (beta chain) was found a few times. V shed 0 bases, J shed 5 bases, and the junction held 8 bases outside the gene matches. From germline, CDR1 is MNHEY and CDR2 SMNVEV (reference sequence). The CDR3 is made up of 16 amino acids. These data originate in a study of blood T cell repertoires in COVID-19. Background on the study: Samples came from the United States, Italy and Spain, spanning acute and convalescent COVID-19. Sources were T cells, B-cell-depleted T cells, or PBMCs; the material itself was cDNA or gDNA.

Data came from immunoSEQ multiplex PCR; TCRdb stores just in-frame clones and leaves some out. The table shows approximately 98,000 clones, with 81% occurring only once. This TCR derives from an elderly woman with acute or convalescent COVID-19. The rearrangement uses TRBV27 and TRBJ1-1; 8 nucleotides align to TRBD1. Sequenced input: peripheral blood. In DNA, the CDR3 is TGTGCCAGCAGTTTATCGATGTGGACAGGGCGGACTGAAGCTTTCTTT. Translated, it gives CASSLSMWTGRTEAFF.